These T cell receptor beta chains were read from a single sample in a study of vaccination and CD4 T cells after COVID-19. Their antigen targets remain unknown. TCRdb processed the PCR reads anew with MiXCR; each CDR3 protein has one entry. Counted here are about 17,000 distinct CDR3 sequences, approximately 40% occurring once; the ten biggest clones make up 6.5% to 9%. The sample was CD4+ T cells from blood, cultured in vitro. The receptors stem from a human donor who had recovered from COVID-19. The CDR3 runs from the conserved cysteine through the conserved F or W. A D gene is named only where the DNA matches it firmly. Where a row states a size, it is once, few, many or the class of an expanded clone; other rows omit it.

size: few; V: TRBV19; length: 15; J: TRBJ1-1; D: NA; DNA: TGTGCCAGTCAGCACAAACCGGGACAGAACACTGAAGCTTTCTTT; CDR3: CASQHKPGQNTEAFF
size: NA; V: TRBV7-3; length: 16; J: TRBJ2-2; D: TRBD2; DNA: TGTGCCAGCAGCCCAGGGAGCGGGAGAGGCACCGGGGAGCTGTTTTTT; CDR3: CASSPGSGRGTGELFF
size: NA; V: TRBV27; length: 14; J: TRBJ1-1; D: NA; DNA: TGTGCCAGCAGTTTATCTGGATCGGGCCCTGAAGCTTTCTTT; CDR3: CASSLSGSGPEAFF
size: once; V: TRBV28; length: 15; J: TRBJ2-1; D: NA; DNA: TGTGCCAGCAGTCCCCCAGGGGCCGCCTACAATGAGCAGTTCTTC; CDR3: CASSPPGAAYNEQFF
size: NA; V: TRBV7-8; length: 15; J: TRBJ2-7; D: TRBD1; DNA: TGTGCCAGCAGCTTATTACTAACAAAGGGGGCCGAGCAGTACTTC; CDR3: CASSLLLTKGAEQYF
size: NA; V: TRBV6-1; length: 13; J: TRBJ1-6; D: NA; DNA: TGTGCCGAAGGGAGGTCCCCTAATTCACCCCTCCACTTT; CDR3: CAEGRSPNSPLHF
size: NA; V: TRBV15; length: 15; J: TRBJ2-1; D: NA; DNA: TGTGCCACCAGCAGAGGGGGACCAGGCGGTAATGAGCAGTTCTTC; CDR3: CATSRGGPGGNEQFF
size: NA; V: TRBV12-3/TRBV12-4; length: 15; J: TRBJ1-6; D: NA; DNA: TGTGCCAGCAGTACTAGGGACGGGTACAATTCACCCCTCCACTTT; CDR3: CASSTRDGYNSPLHF
size: NA; V: TRBV25-1; length: 15; J: TRBJ2-1; D: NA; DNA: TGTGCCAGCAGTGAGCGGGACAGTCCCTACAATGAGCAGTTCTTC; CDR3: CASSERDSPYNEQFF
size: few; V: TRBV7-2; length: 14; J: TRBJ2-7; D: NA; DNA: TGTGCCAGCAGCTTCACTCAGGGGTCCTACGAGCAGTACTTC; CDR3: CASSFTQGSYEQYF
size: NA; V: TRBV24-1; length: 16; J: TRBJ2-1; D: TRBD2; DNA: TGTGCCACCAGTGATCGACTAGCGGGAGAGCGGAATGAGCAGTTCTTC; CDR3: CATSDRLAGERNEQFF
size: NA; V: TRBV5-5; length: 14; J: TRBJ1-1; D: NA; DNA: TGTGCCAGCGGGCTGTACGGTGGAGCAACCGGGGCTTTCTTT; CDR3: CASGLYGGATGAFF
size: few; V: TRBV7-9; length: 19; J: TRBJ2-7; D: TRBD2; DNA: TGTGCCAGCAGCTTAGCTATTGTCAGGACTAGCGGGAGGAGGTACGAGCAGTACTTC; CDR3: CASSLAIVRTSGRRYEQYF
size: few; V: TRBV27; length: 16; J: TRBJ2-5; D: NA; DNA: TGTGCCAGCAGCCCCTACAAGGCACCCTCTCAAGAGACCCAGTACTTC; CDR3: CASSPYKAPSQETQYF
size: NA; V: TRBV18; length: 13; J: TRBJ1-5; D: NA; DNA: TGTGCCAGCTCCGGGGGGGTGATCCAGCCCCAGCATTTT; CDR3: CASSGGVIQPQHF
size: few; V: TRBV12-3/TRBV12-4; length: 13; J: TRBJ1-6; D: NA; DNA: TGTGCCAGCAGTAGCAGGGCAAATTCACCCCTCCACTTT; CDR3: CASSSRANSPLHF
size: NA; V: TRBV2; length: 13; J: TRBJ2-1; D: NA; DNA: TGTGCCAGCTTACTGTCACAGAACAATGAGCAGTTCTTC; CDR3: CASLLSQNNEQFF
size: few; V: TRBV19; length: 16; J: TRBJ1-5; D: TRBD1; DNA: TGTGCCAGTAGTAACCGGGACAGGAAACGCAATCAGCCCCAGCATTTT; CDR3: CASSNRDRKRNQPQHF
size: few; V: TRBV7-6; length: 13; J: TRBJ1-2; D: NA; DNA: TGTGCCAGCAGCCCTAGTATAGGGGGAGGCTACACCTTC; CDR3: CASSPSIGGGYTF
size: NA; V: TRBV2; length: 16; J: TRBJ2-7; D: TRBD2; DNA: TGTGCCAGCAGTGATAAGCCTAGCGGGAGCCCCTACGAGCAGTACTTC; CDR3: CASSDKPSGSPYEQYF
size: few; V: TRBV6-1; length: 14; J: TRBJ1-1; D: TRBD1; DNA: TGTGCCAGCAGCTCAGGGGGGGAAAACACTGAAGCTTTCTTT; CDR3: CASSSGGENTEAFF
size: NA; V: TRBV28; length: 13; J: TRBJ1-4; D: NA; DNA: TGTGCCAGCAAGTTACAGGGTGGCGAAAAACTGTTTTTT; CDR3: CASKLQGGEKLFF
size: few; V: TRBV24-1; length: 13; J: TRBJ2-3; D: NA; DNA: TGTGCCACCAACGGACAGCGCACAGATACGCAGTATTTT; CDR3: CATNGQRTDTQYF
size: few; V: TRBV20-1; length: 11; J: TRBJ2-5; D: NA; DNA: TGCAGTGCCCCTCTTAAGGCGACCCAGTACTTC; CDR3: CSAPLKATQYF
size: NA; V: TRBV20-1; length: 13; J: TRBJ2-5; D: TRBD2; DNA: TGCAGTGCCCCGACTAGCGGCCAAGAGACCCAGTACTTC; CDR3: CSAPTSGQETQYF
size: few; V: TRBV6-5; length: 13; J: TRBJ2-7; D: TRBD1; DNA: TGTGCCAGCAGTTACCAGGGGGATTACGAGCAGTACTTC; CDR3: CASSYQGDYEQYF
size: NA; V: TRBV7-8; length: 14; J: TRBJ2-1; D: NA; DNA: TGTGCCAGCAGCTTAGCGCACTTGTACAATGAGCAGTTCTTC; CDR3: CASSLAHLYNEQFF
size: NA; V: TRBV5-1; length: 16; J: TRBJ2-3; D: TRBD2; DNA: TGCGCCAGCAGCTTGGGAAATAGCGGGAGGACAGATACGCAGTATTTT; CDR3: CASSLGNSGRTDTQYF
size: NA; V: TRBV7-8; length: 15; J: TRBJ1-1; D: NA; DNA: TGTGCCAGCAGCTTACTGGGGCACAGGGACACTGAAGCTTTCTTT; CDR3: CASSLLGHRDTEAFF
size: NA; V: TRBV28; length: 16; J: TRBJ1-5; D: TRBD1; DNA: TGTGCCAGCACTATCCGGACAGGCGGAAGCAATCAGCCCCAGCATTTT; CDR3: CASTIRTGGSNQPQHF
size: NA; V: TRBV19; length: 16; J: TRBJ1-1; D: TRBD1; DNA: TGTGCCAGTAGTAGGCTCCCGGGACAGGGGGACACTGAAGCTTTCTTT; CDR3: CASSRLPGQGDTEAFF
size: NA; V: TRBV20-1; length: 17; J: TRBJ2-2; D: TRBD2; DNA: TGCAGTGCCGGACTAGCGGGAGGGAGAGCGAGCACCGGGGAGCTGTTTTTT; CDR3: CSAGLAGGRASTGELFF
size: once; V: TRBV7-2; length: 14; J: TRBJ2-7; D: NA; DNA: TGTGCCAGCAGCTTAGAGCGGCAGGCCTACGAGCAGTACTTC; CDR3: CASSLERQAYEQYF
size: few; V: TRBV20-1; length: 15; J: TRBJ2-4; D: NA; DNA: TGCAGTGCCAGGAAGGGGGGAGAGGCCGACAACATTCAGTACTTC; CDR3: CSARKGGEADNIQYF
size: few; V: TRBV7-3; length: 13; J: TRBJ1-2; D: TRBD1; DNA: TGTGCCAGCAGCTTTCAGGGGGCAGATGGCTACACCTTC; CDR3: CASSFQGADGYTF
size: NA; V: TRBV12-3/TRBV12-4; length: 15; J: TRBJ2-7; D: NA; DNA: TGTGCCAGCAGTTTTCCCGGGACAACCTACTATGAGCAGTACTTC; CDR3: CASSFPGTTYYEQYF
size: few; V: TRBV6-5; length: 15; J: TRBJ1-1; D: NA; DNA: TGTGCCAGCAGGAACTCGGGCTCCGGGGGCACTGAAGCTTTCTTT; CDR3: CASRNSGSGGTEAFF
size: NA; V: TRBV20-1; length: 14; J: TRBJ2-3; D: NA; DNA: TGCAGTGCTGCCCCGTGGAGGGGCACAGATACGCAGTATTTT; CDR3: CSAAPWRGTDTQYF
size: once; V: TRBV28; length: 16; J: TRBJ1-5; D: NA; DNA: TGTGCCAGCAGAACAAGGACAGCTAATAGCAATCAGCCCCAGCATTTT; CDR3: CASRTRTANSNQPQHF
size: NA; V: TRBV7-9; length: 15; J: TRBJ1-2; D: TRBD1; DNA: TGTGCCAGCAGCCCCGGACAGGCTCCTGCCTATGGCTACACCTTC; CDR3: CASSPGQAPAYGYTF
size: NA; V: TRBV28; length: 13; J: TRBJ1-2; D: NA; DNA: TGTGCCAGCAGTTTAGGGGACCCCTATGGCTACACCTTC; CDR3: CASSLGDPYGYTF
size: NA; V: TRBV6-1; length: 15; J: TRBJ1-5; D: NA; DNA: TGTGCCAGCAAAGAAACCCAGGGGACACATCAGCCCCAGCATTTT; CDR3: CASKETQGTHQPQHF
size: few; V: TRBV15; length: 13; J: TRBJ2-3; D: NA; DNA: TGTGCCACCAGCAGCCTAGAGGCGAATACGCAGTATTTT; CDR3: CATSSLEANTQYF
size: NA; V: TRBV20-1; length: 13; J: TRBJ2-1; D: TRBD2; DNA: TGCAGTGCTAAGACTAGCGGGAAGTCTGAGCAGTTCTTC; CDR3: CSAKTSGKSEQFF
size: NA; V: TRBV6-2/TRBV6-3; length: 15; J: TRBJ2-2; D: NA; DNA: TGTGCCAGCAGTTCCCCGGGACTTGGGAACGGGGAGCTGTTTTTT; CDR3: CASSSPGLGNGELFF
size: NA; V: TRBV20-1; length: 12; J: TRBJ1-4; D: TRBD1; DNA: TGCAGTGCTAGTGGGACAGGCGAAAAACTGTTTTTT; CDR3: CSASGTGEKLFF
size: NA; V: TRBV6-2/TRBV6-3; length: 14; J: TRBJ2-7; D: TRBD2; DNA: TGTGCCAGCAGAACTACTAGCGGGAGTGGCGAGCAGTACTTC; CDR3: CASRTTSGSGEQYF
size: few; V: TRBV27; length: 15; J: TRBJ1-6; D: TRBD1; DNA: TGTGCCAGCAAGGACAGGCCAACGGATAATTCACCCCTCCACTTT; CDR3: CASKDRPTDNSPLHF
size: NA; V: TRBV4-1; length: 15; J: TRBJ1-4; D: NA; DNA: TGCGCCAGCAGCCAAGGAGCGTGGGGTAATGAAAAACTGTTTTTT; CDR3: CASSQGAWGNEKLFF
size: few; V: TRBV27; length: 16; J: TRBJ2-3; D: NA; DNA: TGTGCCAGCAGTTTATCAGAGGAGTCCGGCACAGATACGCAGTATTTT; CDR3: CASSLSEESGTDTQYF
size: NA; V: TRBV6-2/TRBV6-3; length: 15; J: TRBJ2-1; D: TRBD2; DNA: TGTGCCAGCAGCCCCACTAGCGGGACCTACAATGAGCAGTTCTTC; CDR3: CASSPTSGTYNEQFF
size: few; V: TRBV7-2; length: 15; J: TRBJ2-3; D: NA; DNA: TGTGCCAGCAGCGTCCAAGGGACGGGTCCAGATACGCAGTATTTT; CDR3: CASSVQGTGPDTQYF